This T cell receptor (beta chain) is drawn from a study of identical twins. Study-wide findings and caveats: It was possible that invariant MAIT and iNKT cells partly confounded the zero-insertion analyses. For cord blood, abundant beta clonotypes had fewer insertions, unlike memory repertoires, which showed none. Out-of-frame alpha sequences shared by twins were enriched for low generation probability.

Comment on this clonotype: What it recognizes is unknown.

The V end lost 4 bases, the J end lost 1 base, and 5 bases lay between the germline ends. Looked up from germline, CDR1 is SNHLY and CDR2 is FYNNEI. The CDR3 runs 12 residues. Using its own MiXCR run on the 5' RACE reads, TCRdb lists one record per CDR3 protein. The table has 450,000 or so distinct CDR3 sequences, around 20% seen once. The chain has TRBV2 and TRBJ2-7; D is uncertain. The TCR was taken from a man aged 50 to 59 in good health. Input material: naive T cells sorted from blood. The DNA of the CDR3 is TGTGCCAGCAGTGGTTTTTCCTACGAGCAGTACTTC. Encoded protein: CASSGFSYEQYF.